This TCR beta chain was identified during a study of CD4 T cells in relation to SARS-CoV-2 and coronaviruses. The data were produced by immunoSEQ multiplex PCR, yet TCRdb's version contains in-frame clones alone and is incomplete. The table has 30,000 to 45,000 clones, just under 85% seen once. With respect to this clone: Its antigen is unidentified.

The material sequenced was naive CD4+ T cells from PBMCs, cultured in vitro. Subset given: naive CD4+ T cells isolated by negative enrichment. This TCR derives from an adult with COVID-19.

CDR3 nucleotides: TGTGCCAGCAGTGTGGAGGGGAGGGAGACCCAGTACTTC. Translated, it gives CASSVEGRETQYF. The chain is built from TRBV2 and TRBJ2-5, with D possibly TRBD2 on 6 matching bases. The germline gives CDR1 SNHLY, CDR2 FYNNEI. With 4 bases removed from V and 5 bases from J, the gap between germline ends came to 11 bases. The CDR3 extends over 13 amino acids.